Below are 27 T cell receptor beta chains sequenced from a single sample in a study of CD4 T cells in relation to SARS-CoV-2 and coronaviruses. Sequenced by immunoSEQ multiplex PCR; TCRdb stores in-frame clones only, minus some. This table holds 35,000 to 45,000 clones, approximately 80% found once. No antigen has been identified for these receptors. The specimen sequenced was memory CD4+ T cells from PBMCs, cultured in vitro. These receptors came from an adult with COVID-19.

The gene calls are TRBV7-3 and TRBJ2-1, with a tentative D call TRBD2 (5 bases). The V end was cut by 2 bases, the J end by 2 bases, with 10 bases between. Germline lookup yields CDR1 SGHTA and CDR2 FQGTGA. This CDR3 contains 15 residues. CDR3: CASSLLATTYNEQFF. CDR3 bases: TGTGCCAGCAGCTTATTAGCGACTACCTACAATGAGCAGTTCTTC.

The chain recombines TRBV14 with TRBJ2-2; D is undetermined. CDR1 is SGHDN and CDR2 is FVKESK in the germline V gene. The CDR3 spans 15 residues. V dropped 4 bases and J dropped 4 bases, with 13 bases sitting between them. CDR3 amino acids: CASSPGVGFTGELFF. CDR3 DNA: TGTGCCAGCAGCCCAGGAGTAGGGTTCACCGGGGAGCTGTTTTTT.

The chain links TRBV2 to TRBJ2-3; 12 nucleotides line up with TRBD2. The CDR3 sequence is 17 residues long. The trim removed 3 bases at V and 4 bases at J, leaving 8 bases unmatched. Germline lookup yields CDR1 SNHLY and CDR2 FYNNEI. In DNA form, the CDR3 reads TGTGCCAGCAGTGATTACCCGGGACTAGCGGGCCCAGATACGCAGTATTTT. Translating gives CASSDYPGLAGPDTQYF.

This clone has a handful of counts. The V call is TRBV7-2, the J call TRBJ2-1; 11 nucleotides align to TRBD2. V lost 5 bases and J lost 7; bases outside the gene matches: 7. The CDR3 length is 15 residues. Germline values: CDR1 SGHTA, CDR2 FQGNSA. The CDR3 bases are TGTGCCAGCAGCAGAGGGACTAGCGGACGTAATGAGCAGTTCTTC. Residues: CASSRGTSGRNEQFF.

This clone was observed a single time. This rearrangement joins TRBV5-6 to TRBJ2-4; D possibly corresponds to TRBD2 (5 bases). CDR1 and CDR2 (germline): SGHDT, YYEEEE. The CDR3 loop spans 13 amino acids. The V gene lost 8 bases and the J gene lost 1 base, with 10 bases spanning the gap. The CDR3 DNA reads as TGTGCCAGTCAGAGGGCGGCCAAAAACATTCAGTACTTC. This encodes CASQRAAKNIQYF.

The chain employs TRBV7-9 and TRBJ1-5; D gene ambiguous. Germline V gene sequence: CDR1 SEHNR, CDR2 FQNEAQ (reference sequence). This CDR3 is 11 amino acids long. V gave up 8 bases and J gave up 4 bases, with 6 bases separating them. This CDR3 is CASFSNQPQHF. The CDR3 coding sequence is TGTGCCAGCTTTTCGAATCAGCCCCAGCATTTT.

The rearrangement joins TRBV28 to TRBJ2-7; maybe TRBD2 (5 bases). Deletions cut 8 bases from V and 5 bases from J, with 16 bases between. The germline V gene has CDR1 MDHEN and CDR2 SYDVKM. This CDR3 spans 13 amino acids. The CDR3 here is CASWERATDEQYF. CDR3 DNA sequence: TGTGCCAGCTGGGAGAGAGCTACGGACGAGCAGTACTTC.

The chain carries TRBV6-4 and TRBJ2-1, with 11 positions matching TRBD1. This CDR3 has 15 residues. The ends lost 4 bases at V and 6 bases at J; junction bases unmatched: 5. Looked up from germline, CDR1 is MRHNA and CDR2 is SNTAGT. CDR3: CASSGGQGEGNEQFF. The DNA of the CDR3 is TGTGCCAGCAGTGGGGGACAGGGGGAAGGCAATGAGCAGTTCTTC.

This sequence joins TRBV5-1 and TRBJ2-5, with TRBD2 identical over 7 bases. CDR1 and CDR2 (germline): SGHRS, YFSETQ. The CDR3 totals 13 residues. V gave up 5 bases and J gave up 4 bases; unmatched junction bases: 5. CDR3 DNA sequence: TGCGCCAGCAGACTGGGGGGGTCAGAGACCCAGTACTTC. It codes for CASRLGGSETQYF.

This clone has a single count. At one boundary the junction diverges from the germline segment, which might be a read error. The chain combines TRBV11-2 with TRBJ2-7; 8 nucleotides match TRBD2. Germline V CDR1 and CDR2: SGHAT, FQNNGV. The CDR3 sequence is 17 residues long. Here the CDR3 DNA reads TGTGCCAGCAGCTTAGCCCCAAGGGTAGCGGGATCCTTCGAGCAGTACTTC. Translation gives CASSLAPRVAGSFEQYF.

The chain combines TRBV5-4 with TRBJ2-1; 7 nucleotides align to TRBD2. This CDR3 has 16 residues. Germline V gene lookup returns CDR1 SGHNT and CDR2 YYREEE (reference sequence). The junction had 6 bases not matched to a gene; V was cut back by 2 bases and J by 1 base. The CDR3 DNA reads TGTGCCAGCAGCTTAAGGGCGGGAGCGTCCTACAATGAGCAGTTCTTC. This codes for CASSLRAGASYNEQFF.

This chain uses TRBV27 with TRBJ2-1; no firm D call. CDR3 length: 14 residues. V was pared by 2 bases and J by 0 bases, with 5 bases between. CDR1 and CDR2 from the germline V gene are MNHEY and SMNVEV (reference sequence). CDR3: CASSLANSYNEQFF. The DNA of the CDR3 is TGTGCCAGCAGTTTAGCGAACTCCTACAATGAGCAGTTCTTC.

The rearrangement uses TRBV20-1 and TRBJ2-6; the D is unclear. Germline CDR1 is DFQATT and CDR2 is SNEGSKA (reference sequence). V lost 3 bases to trimming and J lost 4 bases, with 7 bases between them. This CDR3 is 13 amino acids long. The CDR3 spells CSASRSGANVLTF. The CDR3 DNA follows: TGCAGTGCTAGTAGGTCCGGGGCCAACGTCCTGACTTTC.

The gene calls are TRBV28 and TRBJ2-4; D remains ambiguous. The CDR3 spans 16 residues. CDR1 and CDR2 (germline): MDHEN, SYDVKM. The V end was cut by 2 bases, the J end by 5 bases, with 16 bases between. CDR3 in amino acids: CASSLRRPLRENIQYF. CDR3 DNA sequence: TGTGCCAGCAGTTTACGACGGCCCCTAAGGGAAAACATTCAGTACTTC.

The J gene is TRBJ2-2, the V gene TRBV5-1; no firm D call. The V gene lost 0 bases and the J gene lost 2 bases, with 8 bases spanning the gap. CDR1 and CDR2 from the germline V gene are SGHRS and YFSETQ. This CDR3 is 15 amino acids long. CDR3 sequence (DNA): TGCGCCAGCAGCTTGGTTTTCGGCAACACCGGGGAGCTGTTTTTT. Its protein is CASSLVFGNTGELFF.

The chain links TRBV30 to TRBJ1-1; D possibly corresponds to TRBD1 (5 bases). CDR1 and CDR2 from the germline V gene are GTSNPN and SVGIG (reference sequence). V was clipped by 3 bases and J by 1 base, with 6 bases between them. The CDR3 is 12 residues long. In nucleotides, the CDR3 is TGTGCCTGGAGGGGGGGGAACACTGAAGCTTTCTTT. Encoded protein: CAWRGGNTEAFF.

This sequence joins TRBV27 and TRBJ1-2; 7 nucleotides agree with TRBD1. Germline V lookup: CDR1 MNHEY, CDR2 SMNVEV (reference sequence). V lost 2 bases and J lost 8; bases outside the gene matches: 5. This CDR3 region has 13 residues. The CDR3 DNA reads as TGTGCCAGCAGTTTAGACAGGGTAGGCGGCTACACCTTC. It codes for CASSLDRVGGYTF.

V is TRBV15 and J is TRBJ2-6; D is perhaps TRBD1 (6 bases). This CDR3 comprises 18 residues. V lost 5 bases and J lost 2, with 19 bases in between. CDR1 is LNHNV, CDR2 YYDKDF, per germline (reference sequence). The CDR3 here is CATSGADSYGAGANVLTF. DNA of the CDR3: TGTGCCACCAGCGGCGCGGACAGTTATGGAGCTGGGGCCAACGTCCTGACTTTC.

The chain carries TRBV2 and TRBJ1-2; D is undetermined. V was cut by 6 bases and J by 4 bases, with 12 bases left in between. The CDR3 runs to 13 residues. Per the germline V gene, CDR1 is SNHLY and CDR2 is FYNNEI. The CDR3 loop is CASRGINPYGYTF. In DNA, the CDR3 is TGTGCCAGCAGGGGTATAAACCCCTATGGCTACACCTTC.

This clone was counted only a few times. The V and J genes are TRBV7-9 and TRBJ1-1; D is undetermined. The CDR3 totals 15 residues. Between the trimmed V and J ends, which lost 1 base and 3 bases, there was a span of 12 bases. Germline-derived CDR1 and CDR2 are SEHNR and FQNEAQ (reference sequence). The CDR3 region has the DNA TGTGCCAGCAGCTTAGTCGGCCGGGAGGACACTGAAGCTTTCTTT. It encodes CASSLVGREDTEAFF.

A note on this clone: No DNA is shown, since the ends of the CDR3 on it are uncertain; the CDR3 is the one TCRdb lists. The chain couples TRBV2 to TRBJ2-2. CDR1 and CDR2 (germline): SNHLY, FYNNEI. Termini included, the CDR3 measures 13 amino acids. CDR3 sequence: CASRALRAGELFF.

This clone was detected once. The V and J genes are TRBV10-3 and TRBJ1-3; D may be TRBD1 (6 bases). V was pared by 2 bases and J by 5 bases, with 13 bases between. The CDR3 sequence is 15 residues long. CDR1 is ENHRY, CDR2 SYGVKD, per germline. CDR3 sequence reads: CAISEDLGGRNTIYF. As DNA, the CDR3 is TGTGCCATCAGTGAGGATTTAGGGGGTAGAAACACCATATATTTT.

This sequence joins TRBV7-3 and TRBJ2-2; unclear D gene. Germline V gives CDR1 SGHTA, CDR2 FQGTGA. The V end was cut by 5 bases, the J end by 6 bases, with 13 bases between. The CDR3 is 14 residues long. CDR3 amino acids: CASSPLFRSGELFF. The CDR3 nucleotides read TGTGCCAGCAGCCCCTTATTTAGATCCGGGGAGCTGTTTTTT.

The chain combines TRBV5-1 with TRBJ2-1; D call uncertain. Looked up from germline, CDR1 is SGHRS and CDR2 is YFSETQ. V was clipped by 5 bases and J by 0 bases, with 12 bases between them. The CDR3 sequence is 15 residues long. CDR3 region: CASSSDVSSYNEQFF. CDR3 DNA sequence: TGCGCCAGCAGTTCCGACGTCAGCTCCTACAATGAGCAGTTCTTC.

The sample holds a few counts of this clone. Within the sample, other DNA sequences also encode this same CDR3. The rearrangement uses TRBV5-1 and TRBJ1-1; no firm D call. V gave up 2 bases and J gave up 1 base, with 6 bases separating them. Germline V gene lookup returns CDR1 SGHRS and CDR2 YFSETQ. This CDR3 spans 13 amino acids. CDR3 coding DNA: TGCGCCAGCAGCTTTCGGGGGAACACTGAAGCTTTCTTT. This sequence encodes CASSFRGNTEAFF.

CDR3 amino acids: CASSLAGLGYNEQFF. The DNA for the CDR3 is TGTGCCAGCAGCTTAGCGGGTCTAGGATACAATGAGCAGTTCTTC. The rearrangement joins TRBV7-9 to TRBJ2-1; D not certain. The CDR3 loop spans 15 amino acids. Germline values: CDR1 SEHNR, CDR2 FQNEAQ (reference sequence). V was cut by 0 bases and J by 4 bases, with 10 bases left in between.

The chain carries TRBV30 and TRBJ2-7, with no clear D. Germline V gives CDR1 GTSNPN, CDR2 SVGIG (reference sequence). The CDR3 covers 13 residues. With 2 bases removed from V and 6 bases from J, the gap between germline ends came to 14 bases. The chain's CDR3 is CAWSWRSVGEQYF. The CDR3 DNA sequence: TGTGCCTGGAGTTGGCGAAGCGTCGGCGAGCAGTACTTC.